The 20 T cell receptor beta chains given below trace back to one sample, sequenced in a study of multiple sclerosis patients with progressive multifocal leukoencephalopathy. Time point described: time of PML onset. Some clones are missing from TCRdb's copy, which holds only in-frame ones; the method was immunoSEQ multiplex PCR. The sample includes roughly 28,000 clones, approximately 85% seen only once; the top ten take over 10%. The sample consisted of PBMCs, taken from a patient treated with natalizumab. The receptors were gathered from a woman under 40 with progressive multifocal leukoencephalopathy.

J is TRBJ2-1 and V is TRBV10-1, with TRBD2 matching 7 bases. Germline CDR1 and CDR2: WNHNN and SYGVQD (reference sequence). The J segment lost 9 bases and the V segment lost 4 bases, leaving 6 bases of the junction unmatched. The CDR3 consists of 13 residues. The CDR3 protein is CASSVGGSAEQFF. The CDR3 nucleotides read TGCGCCAGCAGTGTAGGCGGGAGTGCTGAGCAGTTCTTC.

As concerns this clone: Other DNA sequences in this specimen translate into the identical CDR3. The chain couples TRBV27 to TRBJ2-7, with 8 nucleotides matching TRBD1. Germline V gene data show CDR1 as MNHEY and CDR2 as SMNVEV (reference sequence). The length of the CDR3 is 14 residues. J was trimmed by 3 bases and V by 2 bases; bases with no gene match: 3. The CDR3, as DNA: TGTGCCAGCAGTTTACAGGGGGCGAACTACGAGCAGTACTTC. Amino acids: CASSLQGANYEQYF.

In DNA, the CDR3 is TGTGCCAGCAGCTCGACACTACAGGTGAACACTGAAGCTTTCTTT. Amino acids: CASSSTLQVNTEAFF. The V call is TRBV7-9, the J call TRBJ1-1, with D perhaps TRBD1 (5 bases). Trimming took 4 bases from V and 0 from J, leaving 12 bases between them. The CDR3 is 15 residues long. The germline gives CDR1 SEHNR, CDR2 FQNEAQ (reference sequence).

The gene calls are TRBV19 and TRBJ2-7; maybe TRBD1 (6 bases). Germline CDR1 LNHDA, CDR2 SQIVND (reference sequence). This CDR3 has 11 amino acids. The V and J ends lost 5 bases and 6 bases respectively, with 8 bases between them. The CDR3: CASSLGAEQYF. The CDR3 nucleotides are TGTGCCAGTAGTCTGGGGGCCGAGCAGTACTTC.

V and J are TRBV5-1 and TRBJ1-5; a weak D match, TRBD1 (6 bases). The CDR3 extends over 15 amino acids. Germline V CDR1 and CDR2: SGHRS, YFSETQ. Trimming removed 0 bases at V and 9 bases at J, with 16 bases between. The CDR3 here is CASSLDGQPIRPQHF. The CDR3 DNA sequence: TGCGCCAGCAGCTTGGACGGACAGCCCATCAGGCCCCAGCATTTT.

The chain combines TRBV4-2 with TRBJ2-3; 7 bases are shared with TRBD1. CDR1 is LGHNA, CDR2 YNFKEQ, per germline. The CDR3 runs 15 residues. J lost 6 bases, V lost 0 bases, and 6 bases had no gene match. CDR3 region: CASSQDRQGRDTQYF. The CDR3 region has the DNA TGTGCCAGCAGCCAAGATCGACAGGGTAGGGATACGCAGTATTTT.

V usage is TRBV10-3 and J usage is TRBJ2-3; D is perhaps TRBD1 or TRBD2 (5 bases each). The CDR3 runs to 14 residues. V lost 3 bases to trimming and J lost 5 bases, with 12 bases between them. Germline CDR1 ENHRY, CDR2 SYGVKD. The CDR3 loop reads CAISEEGPGDTQYF. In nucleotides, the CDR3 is TGTGCCATCAGTGAAGAGGGGCCAGGAGATACGCAGTATTTT.

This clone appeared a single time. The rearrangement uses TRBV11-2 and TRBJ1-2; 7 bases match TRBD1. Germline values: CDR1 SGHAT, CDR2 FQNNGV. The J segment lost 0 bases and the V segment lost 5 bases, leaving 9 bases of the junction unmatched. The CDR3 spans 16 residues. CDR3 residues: CASSPIQGVANYGYTF. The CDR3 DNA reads TGTGCCAGCAGCCCGATCCAGGGGGTAGCTAACTATGGCTACACCTTC.

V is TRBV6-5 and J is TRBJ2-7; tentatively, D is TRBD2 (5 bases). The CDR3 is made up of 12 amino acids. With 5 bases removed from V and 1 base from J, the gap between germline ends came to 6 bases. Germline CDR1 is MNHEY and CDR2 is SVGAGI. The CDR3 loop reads CASSLASYEQYF. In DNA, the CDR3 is TGTGCCAGCAGTCTAGCATCCTACGAGCAGTACTTC.

Here the CDR3 reads CASSLDDRNYGYTF. In DNA, the CDR3 is TGTGCCAGCAGCTTAGATGACAGGAACTATGGCTACACCTTC. V is TRBV11-1 and J is TRBJ1-2, with D possibly TRBD1 on 6 matching bases. V lost 1 base and J lost 2, with 8 bases in between. The CDR3 runs 14 residues. Germline CDR1 and CDR2: SGHAT and FQDESV (reference sequence).

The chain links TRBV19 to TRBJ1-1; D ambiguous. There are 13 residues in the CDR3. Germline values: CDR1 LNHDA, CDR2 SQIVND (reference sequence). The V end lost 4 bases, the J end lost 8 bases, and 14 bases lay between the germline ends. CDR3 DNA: TGTGCCAGTAGTACACCGTTGGAGAGAGAAGCTTTCTTT. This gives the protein CASSTPLEREAFF.

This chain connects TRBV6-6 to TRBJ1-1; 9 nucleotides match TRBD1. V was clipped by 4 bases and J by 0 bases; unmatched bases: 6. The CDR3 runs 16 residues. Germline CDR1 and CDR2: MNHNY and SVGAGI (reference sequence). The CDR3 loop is CASSCFRDRVNTEAFF. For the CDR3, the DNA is TGTGCCAGCAGTTGCTTCCGGGACAGGGTGAACACTGAAGCTTTCTTT.

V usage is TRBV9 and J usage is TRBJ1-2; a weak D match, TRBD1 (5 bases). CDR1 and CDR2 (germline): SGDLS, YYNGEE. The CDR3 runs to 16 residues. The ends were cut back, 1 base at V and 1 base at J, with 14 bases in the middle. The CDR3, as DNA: TGTGCCAGCAGCGTATCGTGGAAGGGGAGTAACTATGGCTACACCTTC. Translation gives CASSVSWKGSNYGYTF. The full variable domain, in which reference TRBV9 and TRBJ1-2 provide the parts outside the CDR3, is DSGVTQTPKHLITATGQRVTLRCSPRSGDLSVYWYQQSLDQGLQFLIQYYNGEERAKGNILERFSAQQFPDLHSELNLSSLELGDSALYFCASSVSWKGSNYGYTFGSGTRLTVV.

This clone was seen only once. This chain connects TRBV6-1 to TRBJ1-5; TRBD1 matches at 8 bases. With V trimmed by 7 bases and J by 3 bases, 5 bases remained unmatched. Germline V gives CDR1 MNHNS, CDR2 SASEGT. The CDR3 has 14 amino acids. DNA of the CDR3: TGTGCCAGCAAGTCAGGGGGCACCAATCAGCCCCAGCATTTT. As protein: CASKSGGTNQPQHF.

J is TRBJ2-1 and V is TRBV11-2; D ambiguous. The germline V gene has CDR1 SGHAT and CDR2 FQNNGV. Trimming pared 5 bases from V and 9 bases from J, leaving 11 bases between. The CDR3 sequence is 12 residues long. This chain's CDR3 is CASSPGRTEQFF. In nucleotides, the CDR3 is TGTGCCAGCAGCCCGGGCCGTACTGAGCAGTTCTTC.

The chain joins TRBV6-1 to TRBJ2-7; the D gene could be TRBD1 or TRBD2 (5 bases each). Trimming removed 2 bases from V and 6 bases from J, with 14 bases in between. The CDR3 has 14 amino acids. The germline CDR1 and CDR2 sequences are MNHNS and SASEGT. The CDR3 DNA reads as TGTGCCAGCAGTGAAAGGCAGGGAGAGGGCGAGCAGTACTTC. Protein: CASSERQGEGEQYF.

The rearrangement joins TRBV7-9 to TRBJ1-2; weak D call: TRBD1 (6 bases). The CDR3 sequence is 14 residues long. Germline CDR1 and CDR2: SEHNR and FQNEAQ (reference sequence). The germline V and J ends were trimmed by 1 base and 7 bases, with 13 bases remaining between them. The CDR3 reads CASSLEGGRGGYTF. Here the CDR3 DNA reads TGTGCCAGCAGCTTAGAAGGCGGCAGGGGTGGCTACACCTTC.

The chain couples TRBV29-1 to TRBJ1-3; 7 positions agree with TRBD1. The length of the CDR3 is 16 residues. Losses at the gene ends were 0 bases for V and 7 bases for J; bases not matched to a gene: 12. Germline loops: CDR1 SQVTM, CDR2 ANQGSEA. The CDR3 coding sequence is TGCAGCGTTGAAGATCGGAGGACAGGAGGGCTCAACACCATATATTTT. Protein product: CSVEDRRTGGLNTIYF. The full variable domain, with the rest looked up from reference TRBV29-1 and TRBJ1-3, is SAVISQKPSRDICQRGTSLTIQCQVDSQVTMMFWYRQQPGQSLTLIATANQGSEATYESGFVIDKFPISRPNLTFSTLTVSNMSPEDSSIYLCSVEDRRTGGLNTIYFGEGSWLTVV.

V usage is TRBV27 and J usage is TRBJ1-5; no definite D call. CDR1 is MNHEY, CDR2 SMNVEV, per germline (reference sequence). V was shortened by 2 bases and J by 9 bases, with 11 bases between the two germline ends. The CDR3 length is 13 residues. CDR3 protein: CASSLAAGGPQHF. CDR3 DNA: TGTGCCAGCAGTTTAGCGGCCGGCGGGCCCCAGCATTTT.

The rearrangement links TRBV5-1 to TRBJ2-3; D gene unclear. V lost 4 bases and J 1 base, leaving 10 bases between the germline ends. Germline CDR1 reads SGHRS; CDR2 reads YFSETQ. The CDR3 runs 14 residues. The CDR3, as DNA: TGCGCCAGCAGCGCGATCGAAGGCACAGATACGCAGTATTTT. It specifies CASSAIEGTDTQYF.